The next 29 T cell receptor beta chains were all read from a single sample in a study of control samples from healthy donors and cancer patients. Repertoires were generated with immunoSEQ multiplex PCR, while TCRdb's copy carries only in-frame clones and drops some. The data hold approximately 140,000 clones, with just under 90% observed a single time. Sequencing was performed on PBMCs. The receptor set was obtained from a middle-aged man with head and neck cancer.

A note on this clone: In the same sample, other DNA sequences code for this CDR3. V is TRBV3-1 (or the pseudogene TRBV3-2) and J is TRBJ2-3, with 12 bases fitting TRBD2. V was pared by 5 bases and J by 6 bases, with 6 bases of the junction left unmatched. This CDR3 spans 15 amino acids. CDR1 is LGHDT and CDR2 is YNNKEL in the germline V gene (reference sequence). The CDR3 nucleotides read TGTGCCAGCAGCTTACTAGCGGGGGGTCTGGATACGCAGTATTTT. Translated: CASSLLAGGLDTQYF.

The V gene is TRBV27, the J gene TRBJ2-7, with a tentative D call TRBD2 (5 bases). CDR3 length: 16 amino acids. V was cut by 5 bases and J by 1 base, with 18 bases left in between. Per the germline V gene, CDR1 is MNHEY and CDR2 is SMNVEV (reference sequence). CDR3 nucleotide sequence: TGTGCCAGCAGTCCCGTCCCACGGGGATATTCCTACGAGCAGTACTTC. This translates into CASSPVPRGYSYEQYF.

The chain links TRBV14 to TRBJ2-1; D may be TRBD1 or TRBD2 (5 bases each). Trimming took 3 bases from V and 3 from J, leaving 15 bases between them. In germline, CDR1 is SGHDN, CDR2 FVKESK. This CDR3 spans 16 amino acids. The chain's CDR3 is CASSHLAKGRYNEQFF. In DNA form, the CDR3 reads TGTGCCAGCAGCCACCTAGCTAAGGGGCGCTACAATGAGCAGTTCTTC. The variable domain in full, with the rest retrieved from reference TRBV14 and TRBJ2-1, is EAGVTQFPSHSVIEKGQTVTLRCDPISGHDNLYWYRRVMGKEIKFLLHFVKESKQDESGMPNNRFLAERTGGTYSTLKVQPAELEDSGVYFCASSHLAKGRYNEQFFGPGTRLTVL.

The sample holds a few counts of this clone. CDR3 protein: CASSSPTRTSGRDKETQYF. Here the CDR3 DNA reads TGTGCCAGCAGTTCGCCGACTCGGACTAGCGGGAGAGACAAGGAGACCCAGTACTTC. The chain links TRBV28 to TRBJ2-5, with TRBD2 identical over 13 bases. The trim removed 4 bases at V and 5 bases at J, leaving 16 bases unmatched. CDR3 length: 19 amino acids. In germline, CDR1 is MDHEN, CDR2 SYDVKM.

The V call is TRBV11-2, the J call TRBJ2-4; D remains ambiguous. CDR1 is SGHAT and CDR2 is FQNNGV in the germline V gene. The CDR3 sequence is 18 residues long. With 5 bases removed from V and 4 bases from J, the gap between germline ends came to 24 bases. The CDR3 coding sequence is TGTGCCAGCAGCACCCTTCGAGGCCGGAACTGGGAAAAAAACATTCAGTACTTC. Its protein is CASSTLRGRNWEKNIQYF.

The rearrangement uses TRBV7-3 and TRBJ2-1, with no clear D. The V end was cut by 5 bases, the J end by 7 bases, with 9 bases between. This CDR3 region has 12 residues. The germline V gene encodes CDR1 SGHTA and CDR2 FQGTGA. The CDR3 nucleotides are TGTGCCAGCAGCCTAGGCCAGAATGAGCAGTTCTTC. Encoded protein: CASSLGQNEQFF. The full variable domain, in which reference TRBV7-3 and TRBJ2-1 provide the parts outside the CDR3, is GAGVSQTPSNKVTEKGKYVELRCDPISGHTALYWYRQSLGQGPEFLIYFQGTGAADDSGLPNDRFFAVRPEGSVSTLKIQRTERGDSAVYLCASSLGQNEQFFGPGTRLTVL.

CDR3 DNA: TGCGCCAGCAGATCCGGGACAGAACCGTACAATGAGCAGTTCTTC. Its translation is CASRSGTEPYNEQFF. V and J are TRBV5-1 and TRBJ2-1; 7 bases match TRBD1. The CDR3 is 15 amino acids. Germline loops: CDR1 SGHRS, CDR2 YFSETQ. With V trimmed by 5 bases and J by 4 bases, 9 bases remained unmatched.

The chain recombines TRBV28 with TRBJ1-2; perhaps TRBD1 as D (5 bases). Trimming cost V 1 base and J 8 bases, with 14 bases left between them. This CDR3 contains 14 residues. Germline loops: CDR1 MDHEN, CDR2 SYDVKM. The CDR3 loop is CASSLFARVRGYTF. CDR3 nucleotides: TGTGCCAGCAGTTTATTTGCCAGGGTGAGGGGCTACACCTTC.

The chain joins TRBV10-3 to TRBJ2-1; D might be TRBD1 or TRBD2, each matching 5 bases. Germline V gives CDR1 ENHRY, CDR2 SYGVKD. V was cut by 5 bases and J by 7 bases, with 21 bases left in between. This CDR3 is built from 16 residues. For the CDR3, the DNA is TGTGCCATCAGTCGACTCCAGGGAGAAGGTGGGAATGAGCAGTTCTTC. Its translation is CAISRLQGEGGNEQFF.

The chain couples TRBV2 to TRBJ2-1; D could derive from TRBD1 or TRBD2 (5 bases each). This CDR3 is built from 14 residues. Germline lookup yields CDR1 SNHLY and CDR2 FYNNEI. V was pared by 7 bases and J by 2 bases, with 12 bases between. The CDR3 sequence: CASIPGPTYNEQFF. The CDR3 nucleotides read TGTGCCAGCATCCCGGGGCCGACCTACAATGAGCAGTTCTTC.

The CDR3 reads CASSKTSGAYNEQFF. In nucleotides, the CDR3 is TGTGCCAGTAGTAAAACTAGCGGGGCCTACAATGAGCAGTTCTTC. V usage is TRBV19 and J usage is TRBJ2-1; 10 nucleotides agree with TRBD2. The CDR3 is 15 residues long. Germline loops: CDR1 LNHDA, CDR2 SQIVND (reference sequence). V was clipped by 4 bases and J by 2 bases; unmatched bases: 2. The whole variable domain, filled in from reference TRBV19 and TRBJ2-1, reads DGGITQSPKYLFRKEGQNVTLSCEQNLNHDAMYWYRQDPGQGLRLIYYSQIVNDFQKGDIAEGYSVSREKKESFPLTVTSAQKNPTAFYLCASSKTSGAYNEQFFGPGTRLTVL.

The chain employs TRBV6-5 and TRBJ1-6; 7 bases line up with TRBD1. The germline CDR1 and CDR2 sequences are MNHEY and SVGAGI. J lost 10 bases, V lost 6 bases, and 6 bases had no gene match. The CDR3 sequence is 13 residues long. Here the CDR3 reads CASRKQGLSPLHF. CDR3 coding DNA: TGTGCCAGCAGGAAACAGGGGCTCTCACCCCTCCACTTT.

The chain has TRBV9 and TRBJ1-2; D ambiguous. CDR1 and CDR2 from the germline V gene are SGDLS and YYNGEE. V was pared by 3 bases and J by 0 bases, with 9 bases between. The CDR3 length is 14 residues. CDR3 residues: CASSALRSNYGYTF. The CDR3 nucleotides read TGTGCCAGCAGCGCCCTGAGGTCTAACTATGGCTACACCTTC.

This clone occurred once. This chain uses TRBV6-1 with TRBJ2-1; no reliable D call. The V end was cut by 4 bases, the J end by 0 bases, with 19 bases between. The CDR3 runs to 18 residues. Germline CDR1 MNHNS, CDR2 SASEGT. DNA for the CDR3: TGTGCCAGCAGTGCGGGCCCCCAGCCTTGGGGCTCCTACAATGAGCAGTTCTTC. Translating gives CASSAGPQPWGSYNEQFF.

V is TRBV7-9 and J is TRBJ2-3, with D hard to call. Germline assignment: CDR1 SEHNR and CDR2 FQNEAQ (reference sequence). The V and J ends lost 3 bases and 2 bases respectively, with 18 bases between them. This CDR3 region has 17 residues. CDR3 sequence: CASSLGDMGLTTDTQYF. DNA for the CDR3: TGTGCCAGCAGCTTGGGCGATATGGGCCTAACCACAGATACGCAGTATTTT.

V gene TRBV5-5 combines with J gene TRBJ2-2, with TRBD2 as a possible D gene (6 bases). CDR3 length equals 14 residues. CDR1 is SGHKS, CDR2 YYEKEE, per germline (reference sequence). V dropped 0 bases and J dropped 7 bases, with 10 bases sitting between them. CDR3 loop: CASSLVSTSGELFF. The CDR3 DNA reads TGTGCCAGCAGCTTGGTCTCGACTAGCGGGGAGCTGTTTTTT.

V gene TRBV28 combines with J gene TRBJ2-7, with 7 nucleotides matching TRBD2. Per germline, CDR1 MDHEN and CDR2 SYDVKM. Trimming at V came to 8 bases and at J to 1 base, leaving 5 bases not matched to a gene. The CDR3 spans 13 residues. This chain's CDR3 is CASGRAVSYEQYF. CDR3 in DNA: TGTGCCAGCGGGAGGGCCGTTTCCTACGAGCAGTACTTC.

The chain employs TRBV30 and TRBJ1-3; 7 bases match TRBD1. The CDR3 length is 17 residues. The trim removed 4 bases at V and 0 bases at J, leaving 12 bases unmatched. Germline V gives CDR1 GTSNPN, CDR2 SVGIG (reference sequence). The CDR3 DNA follows: TGTGCCTGGACCTTATCCGGGACAGCCTCCTCTGGAAACACCATATATTTT. This sequence encodes CAWTLSGTASSGNTIYF.

The chain recombines TRBV4-1 with TRBJ2-2, with D hard to call. V was clipped by 0 bases and J by 5 bases, with 13 bases between them. Germline CDR1 and CDR2: MGHRA and YSYEKL. The CDR3 runs to 16 residues. CDR3 nucleotide sequence: TGCGCCAGCAGCCAAGATCTTTTTTCAAAAACCGGGGAGCTGTTTTTT. It codes for CASSQDLFSKTGELFF.

The V call is TRBV14, the J call TRBJ1-6; D unresolved. The V end was cut by 5 bases, the J end by 4 bases, with 12 bases between. CDR3 size: 15 residues. Germline V gives CDR1 SGHDN, CDR2 FVKESK. The CDR3 nucleotides read TGTGCCAGCAGCACAATTTCGCTTTATAATTCACCCCTCCACTTT. Its translation: CASSTISLYNSPLHF. Looking up the rest from reference TRBV14 and TRBJ1-6 gives the full variable domain: EAGVTQFPSHSVIEKGQTVTLRCDPISGHDNLYWYRRVMGKEIKFLLHFVKESKQDESGMPNNRFLAERTGGTYSTLKVQPAELEDSGVYFCASSTISLYNSPLHFGNGTRLTVT.

This chain joins TRBV9 and TRBJ1-1; D might be TRBD1 (5 bases). This CDR3 has 14 residues. V was pared by 5 bases and J by 4 bases, with 15 bases between. Germline CDR1 SGDLS, CDR2 YYNGEE. Written as DNA, the CDR3 is TGTGCCAGCAGGGCCGAAGCCGGGGCCACTGAAGCTTTCTTT. It codes for CASRAEAGATEAFF.

The genes are TRBV19 and TRBJ2-7; D remains unclear. The CDR3 consists of 14 residues. CDR1 LNHDA and CDR2 SQIVND come from the germline V gene (reference sequence). V shed 5 bases and J shed 11 bases, with 22 bases lying between them. The CDR3 DNA reads TGTGCCAGTAGTGGGGAAGCTCGCGAGAGCCCTAAGTACTTC. Protein: CASSGEARESPKYF.

The chain's CDR3 is CATSDFSDRISYEQYF. The CDR3 nucleotides read TGTGCCACCAGTGATTTTTCGGACAGAATCTCCTACGAGCAGTACTTC. The genes are TRBV24-1 and TRBJ2-7; tentatively, D is TRBD1 (6 bases). The CDR3 extends over 16 amino acids. V was cut by 1 base and J by 0 bases, with 12 bases left in between. Per the germline V gene, CDR1 is KGHDR and CDR2 is SFDVKD.

J is TRBJ1-2 and V is TRBV28, with D tentatively TRBD1 (6 bases). Trimming left V 2 bases short and J 7 bases short, with 14 bases between. This CDR3 is built from 14 residues. Germline V lookup: CDR1 MDHEN, CDR2 SYDVKM. CDR3 sequence: CASSLRGELSGYTF. The DNA for the CDR3 is TGTGCCAGCAGTTTAAGGGGGGAATTGAGTGGCTACACCTTC.

In its sample, this clone was seen once. The genes are TRBV7-9 and TRBJ1-5; 7 nucleotides line up with TRBD1. V shed 2 bases, J shed 1 base, and the junction held 2 bases outside the gene matches. Germline V gene lookup returns CDR1 SEHNR and CDR2 FQNEAQ (reference sequence). This CDR3 contains 15 residues. The CDR3 DNA reads as TGTGCCAGCAGCTTACAGGGACAGAGCAATCAGCCCCAGCATTTT. Translating gives CASSLQGQSNQPQHF.

The rearrangement uses TRBV4-1 and TRBJ2-2; D gene unclear. The CDR3 runs 15 residues. Trimming pared 4 bases from V and 1 base from J, leaving 10 bases between. CDR1 MGHRA and CDR2 YSYEKL come from the germline V gene. In DNA form, the CDR3 reads TGCGCCAGCAGCCTTCAGGACCTGAACACCGGGGAGCTGTTTTTT. Protein product: CASSLQDLNTGELFF.

The chain carries TRBV6-5 and TRBJ2-5, with 7 bases identical to TRBD1. CDR3 size: 15 residues. Trimming removed 4 bases from V and 4 bases from J; junction bases left unmatched: 9. CDR1 MNHEY and CDR2 SVGAGI come from the germline V gene. CDR3 amino acids: CASSFRQGGAETQYF. The CDR3 bases are TGTGCCAGCAGTTTTAGACAGGGTGGAGCAGAGACCCAGTACTTC.

This chain joins TRBV5-5 and TRBJ1-2, with TRBD1 identical over 9 bases. V shed 0 bases, J shed 6 bases, and the junction held 0 bases outside the gene matches. This CDR3 region has 13 residues. CDR1 and CDR2 from the germline V gene are SGHKS and YYEKEE (reference sequence). This chain's CDR3 is CASSLGTGDGYTF. CDR3 DNA sequence: TGTGCCAGCAGCTTGGGGACAGGGGATGGCTACACCTTC.

The CDR3 loop is CASSLRSGVGYFRYTF. The CDR3 DNA sequence: TGTGCCAGCAGCTTAAGATCTGGGGTCGGCTACTTTCGCTACACCTTC. This chain uses TRBV13 with TRBJ1-2; no firm D call. Germline CDR1 and CDR2: PRHDT and FYEKMQ (reference sequence). This CDR3 spans 16 amino acids. V was pared by 2 bases and J by 9 bases, with 22 bases between.